This T cell receptor (beta chain) was recovered during a study of blood T cells in healthy people across ages. In the study overall: About one barcoded beta molecule was captured per two T cells (by template switching). Study-level points and caveats: Roughly linearly, TCR beta diversity per million T cells fell as age increased.

With a J-beta primer mix and a sample-barcoded 5' primer, a second PCR ran 7 to 11 cycles. A single record per CDR3 protein comes from TCRdb applying MiXCR to the 5' RACE reads. The sample carries over 1,200,000 distinct CDR3 sequences, 59% recorded once. With respect to this clonotype: Its antigen is not identified.

There are 17 residues in the CDR3. Deletions cut 7 bases from V and 4 bases from J, with 23 bases between. CDR1 is SGHNT, CDR2 YYREEE, per germline (reference sequence). The sequenced sample was blood. The rearrangement joins TRBV5-4 to TRBJ2-2, with D possibly being TRBD2 (7 bases). The TCR was taken from a young man in good health. The CDR3 coding sequence is TGTGCCAGCTGCCAGGATCCGGGGGGCATTGGCACCGGGGAGCTGTTTTTT. Amino acids: CASCQDPGGIGTGELFF. Filled out from reference TRBV5-4 and TRBJ2-2, the complete variable domain reads ETGVTQSPTHLIKTRGQQVTLRCSSQSGHNTVSWYQQALGQGPQFIFQYYREEENGRGNFPPRFSGLQFPNYSSELNVNALELDDSALYLCASCQDPGGIGTGELFFGEGSRLTVL.